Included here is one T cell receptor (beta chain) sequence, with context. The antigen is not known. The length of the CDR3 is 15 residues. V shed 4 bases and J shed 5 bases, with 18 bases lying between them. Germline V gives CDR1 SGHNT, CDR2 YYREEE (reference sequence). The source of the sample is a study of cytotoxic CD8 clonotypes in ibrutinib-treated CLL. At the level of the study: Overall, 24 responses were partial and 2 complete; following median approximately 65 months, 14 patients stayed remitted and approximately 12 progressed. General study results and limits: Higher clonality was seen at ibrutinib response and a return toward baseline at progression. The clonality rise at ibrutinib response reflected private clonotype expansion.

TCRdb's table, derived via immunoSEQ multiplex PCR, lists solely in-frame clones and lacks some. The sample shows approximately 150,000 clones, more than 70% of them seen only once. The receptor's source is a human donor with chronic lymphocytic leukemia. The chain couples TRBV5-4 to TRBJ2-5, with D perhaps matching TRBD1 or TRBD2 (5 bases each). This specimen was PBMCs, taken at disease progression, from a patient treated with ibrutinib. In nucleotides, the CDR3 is TGTGCCAGCAGCGGGGGAGACAGTGCCCGGGAGACCCAGTACTTC. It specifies CASSGGDSARETQYF.